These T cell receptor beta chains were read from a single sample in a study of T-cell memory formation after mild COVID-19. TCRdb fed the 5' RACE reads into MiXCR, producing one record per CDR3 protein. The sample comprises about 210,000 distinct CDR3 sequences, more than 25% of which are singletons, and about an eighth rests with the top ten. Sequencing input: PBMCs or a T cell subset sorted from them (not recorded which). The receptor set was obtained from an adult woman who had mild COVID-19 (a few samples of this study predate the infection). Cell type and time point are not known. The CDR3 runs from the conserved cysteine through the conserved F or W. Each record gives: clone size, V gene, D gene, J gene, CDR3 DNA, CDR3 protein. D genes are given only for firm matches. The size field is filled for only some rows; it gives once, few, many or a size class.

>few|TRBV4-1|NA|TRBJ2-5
TGCGCCAGCAGCCAAGAATCGAGCGGCCTTCAAGAGACCCAGTACTTC
CASSQESSGLQETQYF
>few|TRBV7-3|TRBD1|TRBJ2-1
TGTGCCAGCAGCGGCTCCTCCGGGACAGGGGACAATGAGCAGTTCTTC
CASSGSSGTGDNEQFF
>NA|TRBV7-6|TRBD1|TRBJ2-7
TGTGCCAGCAGTTGGGACAGCACCTACGAGCAGTACTTC
CASSWDSTYEQYF
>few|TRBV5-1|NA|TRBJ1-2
TGCGCCAGCAGCTCGGAGCCAGGTCTGGACTATGGCTACACCTTC
CASSSEPGLDYGYTF
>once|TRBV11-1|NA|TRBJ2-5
TGTGCCAGCAGCCCCCGCGTAGAGACCCAGTACTTC
CASSPRVETQYF
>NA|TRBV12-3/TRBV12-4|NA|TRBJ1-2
TGTGCCAGCAGTTTGACGGGGGAGACTAACTATGGCTACACCTTC
CASSLTGETNYGYTF
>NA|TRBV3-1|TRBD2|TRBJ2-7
TGTGCCAGCAGCCAAGCTTCGGGAGGGCCCTACGAGCAGTACTTC
CASSQASGGPYEQYF
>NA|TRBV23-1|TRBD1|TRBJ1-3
TGCGCCAGCAGTCAACCGGGACAGGGGGTTACTGGAAACACCATATATTTT
CASSQPGQGVTGNTIYF
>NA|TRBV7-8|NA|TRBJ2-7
TGTGCCAGCAGCTTAGTCGGGACACCGGGGGAGCAGTACTTC
CASSLVGTPGEQYF
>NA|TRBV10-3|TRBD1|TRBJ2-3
TGTGCCACCTCCACCGGGACAGGGTTCACAGATACGCAGTATTTT
CATSTGTGFTDTQYF
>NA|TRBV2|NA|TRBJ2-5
TGTGCCTGCTCGGCCGGGGGCCAAGAGACCCAGTACTTC
CACSAGGQETQYF
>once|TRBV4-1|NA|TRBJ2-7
TGCGCCAGCAGAAAGGGGCCGGGTCAGGGCTACGAGCAGTACTTC
CASRKGPGQGYEQYF
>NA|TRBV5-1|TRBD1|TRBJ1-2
TGCGCCAGCAGCCCGGGACAGGGGGCGGGTGGCTACACCTTC
CASSPGQGAGGYTF
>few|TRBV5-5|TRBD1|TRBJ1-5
TGTGCCAGCAGCTTGGACGTAGCAGGGGGCTATCAGCCCCAGCATTTT
CASSLDVAGGYQPQHF
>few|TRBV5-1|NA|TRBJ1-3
TGCGCCAGCACCGCAGGGGCTGGAAACACCATATATTTT
CASTAGAGNTIYF
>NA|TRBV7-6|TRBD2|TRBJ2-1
TGTGCCAGCAGCTCGGGACTAGCGGGAAATAATGAGCAGTTCTTC
CASSSGLAGNNEQFF
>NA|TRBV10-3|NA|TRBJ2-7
TGTGCATCCGGTGGCGGGACCACCTACGAGCAGTACTTC
CASGGGTTYEQYF
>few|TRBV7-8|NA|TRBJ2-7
TGTGCCAGCAGCTTACACAGCGACTACGAGCAGTACTTC
CASSLHSDYEQYF
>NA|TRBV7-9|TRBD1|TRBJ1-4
TGTGCCAGCAGCTTAGTAAGGGGGCGAGGTGAAAAACTGTTTTTT
CASSLVRGRGEKLFF
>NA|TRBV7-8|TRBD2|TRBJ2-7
TGTGCCAGCAGCCTAATTAGCGGGGGGGCCTACGAGCAGTACTTC
CASSLISGGAYEQYF
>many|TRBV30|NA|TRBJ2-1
TGTGCCTGGAGGAAAGCCGCCTACAATGAGCAGTTCTTC
CAWRKAAYNEQFF
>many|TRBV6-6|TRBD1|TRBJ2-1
TGTGCCAGCAGGGTCGGGACAGGGGGCAATGAGCAGTTCTTC
CASRVGTGGNEQFF
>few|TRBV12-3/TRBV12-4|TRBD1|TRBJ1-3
TGTGCCAGCAGTTTCAGGGGGCTTGGTGGAAACACCATATATTTT
CASSFRGLGGNTIYF
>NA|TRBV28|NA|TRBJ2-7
TGTGCCAGCAGTTTATTGGCGGGACTCCCCTACGAGCAGTACTTC
CASSLLAGLPYEQYF
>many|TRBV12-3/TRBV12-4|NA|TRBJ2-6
TGTGCCAGCAGTCTACGCACAGGGACATCTGGGGCCAACGTCCTGACTTTC
CASSLRTGTSGANVLTF
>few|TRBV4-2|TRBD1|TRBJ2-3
TGTGCCAGCAGCCAACTTCTCGACAGGGGGATTATCACAGATACGCAGTATTTT
CASSQLLDRGIITDTQYF
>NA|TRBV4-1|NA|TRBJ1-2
TGCGCCAGCAGCCCAGGCTCGCCATTCAACAGGGACTATGGCTACACCTTC
CASSPGSPFNRDYGYTF
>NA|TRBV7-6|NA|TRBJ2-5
TGTGCCAGCAGCTTAATCGGCCGGGGGAGAGGAGAGACCCAGTACTTC
CASSLIGRGRGETQYF
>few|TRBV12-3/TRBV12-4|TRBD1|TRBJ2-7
TGTGCCAGCAGGGCCCCGGACAGGGGTTACGAGCAGTACTTC
CASRAPDRGYEQYF
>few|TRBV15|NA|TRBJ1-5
TGTGCCACCAGCTCGCAGGGGCCACCAGGCAATCAGCCCCAGCATTTT
CATSSQGPPGNQPQHF
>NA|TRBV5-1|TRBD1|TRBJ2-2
TGCGCCAGCAGCTCTTTAACGGACAGGAGGCTGTTTTTT
CASSSLTDRRLFF
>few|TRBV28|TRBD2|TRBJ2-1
TGTGCCAGCAGTTTACGTTTGGGACTAGCTTACAATGAGCAGTTCTTC
CASSLRLGLAYNEQFF
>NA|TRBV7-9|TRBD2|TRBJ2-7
TGTGCCAGCAGCTTAGGTTATCTAGCGGGAGGCGAGCAGTACTTC
CASSLGYLAGGEQYF
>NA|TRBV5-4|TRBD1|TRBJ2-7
TGTGCCAGCAGCTTGGCCATCACCGGGACAGGTGGCGAGCAGTACTTC
CASSLAITGTGGEQYF
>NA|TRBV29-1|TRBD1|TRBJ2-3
TGCAGCGTTAGGCGTGAGACAGGGGGCGCAGATACGCAGTATTTT
CSVRRETGGADTQYF
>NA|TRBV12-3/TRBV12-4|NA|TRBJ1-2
TGTGCCAGCAGTGCGGACGGAAACTATGGCTACACCTTC
CASSADGNYGYTF
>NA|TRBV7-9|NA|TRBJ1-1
TGTGCCAGCAGCTTAGAGCCTCGACTGAACACTGAAGCTTTCTTT
CASSLEPRLNTEAFF
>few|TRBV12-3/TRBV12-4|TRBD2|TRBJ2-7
TGTGCCAGTAGCGGGAACCTTTACGAGCAGTACTTC
CASSGNLYEQYF
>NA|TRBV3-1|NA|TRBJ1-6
TGTGCCAGCAGCGACCGGGACGGGGGCTCACCCCTCCACTTT
CASSDRDGGSPLHF
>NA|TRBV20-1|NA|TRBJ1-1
TGCAGTGCTAGACCGCGGGAGGGCCTCAACACTGAAGCTTTCTTT
CSARPREGLNTEAFF
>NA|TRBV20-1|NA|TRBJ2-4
TGCAGTGCTAGAGCGGTAGGCCGAGGGATTCAGTACTTC
CSARAVGRGIQYF
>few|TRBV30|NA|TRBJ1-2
TGTGCCTGGAGCGGGAACAGGGAGAACTATGGCTACACCTTC
CAWSGNRENYGYTF